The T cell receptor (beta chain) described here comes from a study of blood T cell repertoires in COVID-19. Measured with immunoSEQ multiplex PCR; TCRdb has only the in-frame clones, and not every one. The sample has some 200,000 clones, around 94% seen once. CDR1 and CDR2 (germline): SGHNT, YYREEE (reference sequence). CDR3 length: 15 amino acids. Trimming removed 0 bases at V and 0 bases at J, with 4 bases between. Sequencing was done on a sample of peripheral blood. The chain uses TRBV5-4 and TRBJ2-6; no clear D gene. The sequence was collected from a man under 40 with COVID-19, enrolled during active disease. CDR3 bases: TGTGCCAGCAGCTTGGCTCTCTCTGGGGCCAACGTCCTGACTTTC. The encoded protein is CASSLALSGANVLTF.